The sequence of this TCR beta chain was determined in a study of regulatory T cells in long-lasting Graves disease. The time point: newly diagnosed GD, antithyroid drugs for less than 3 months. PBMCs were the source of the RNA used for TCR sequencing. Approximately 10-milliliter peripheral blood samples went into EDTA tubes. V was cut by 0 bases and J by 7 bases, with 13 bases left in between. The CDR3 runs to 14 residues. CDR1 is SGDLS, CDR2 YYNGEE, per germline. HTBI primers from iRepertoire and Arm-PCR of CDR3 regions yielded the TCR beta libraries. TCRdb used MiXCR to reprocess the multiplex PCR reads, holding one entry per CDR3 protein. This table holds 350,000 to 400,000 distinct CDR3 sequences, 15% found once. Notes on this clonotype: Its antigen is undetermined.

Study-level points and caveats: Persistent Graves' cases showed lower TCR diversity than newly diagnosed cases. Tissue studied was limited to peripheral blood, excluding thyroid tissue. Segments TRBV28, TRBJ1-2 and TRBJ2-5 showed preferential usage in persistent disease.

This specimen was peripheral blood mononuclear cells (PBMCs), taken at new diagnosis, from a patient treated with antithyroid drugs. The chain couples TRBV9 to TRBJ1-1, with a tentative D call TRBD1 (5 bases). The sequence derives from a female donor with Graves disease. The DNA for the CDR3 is TGTGCCAGCAGCGTAGTGGCAGGGATGAGTGAAGCTTTCTTT. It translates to CASSVVAGMSEAFF. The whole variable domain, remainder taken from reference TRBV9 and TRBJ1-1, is DSGVTQTPKHLITATGQRVTLRCSPRSGDLSVYWYQQSLDQGLQFLIQYYNGEERAKGNILERFSAQQFPDLHSELNLSSLELGDSALYFCASSVVAGMSEAFFGQGTRLTVV.